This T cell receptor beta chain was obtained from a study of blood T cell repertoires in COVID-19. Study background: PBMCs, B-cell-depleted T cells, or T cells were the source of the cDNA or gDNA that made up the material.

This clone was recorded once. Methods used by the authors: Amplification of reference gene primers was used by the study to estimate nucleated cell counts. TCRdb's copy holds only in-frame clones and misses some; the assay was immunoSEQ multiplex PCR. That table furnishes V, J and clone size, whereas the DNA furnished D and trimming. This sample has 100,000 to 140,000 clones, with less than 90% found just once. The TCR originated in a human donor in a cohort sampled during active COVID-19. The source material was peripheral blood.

The CDR3 bases are TGTGCCAGCAGTTACGGCCTTGCAGAGCAGTTCTTC. Translated: CASSYGLAEQFF. V and J are TRBV6-6 and TRBJ2-1, with D unresolved. Trimming took off 2 bases at V and 10 bases at J, with 9 bases between the two ends. Germline CDR1 MNHNY, CDR2 SVGAGI (reference sequence). The CDR3 is 12 residues long.